This record covers a single TCR beta chain. These data originate in a study of human CD8 memory T cell subsets. With exhausted-like traits, TPEX cells were early memory CD8+ T cells that were CCR7+ PD-1+ TIGIT+. Enrichment of total CD8+ T cells was achieved using negative magnetic separation. UMI-labeled 5' RACE was used to make TCR beta libraries. TCRdb re-called the 5' RACE reads; one entry per CDR3 protein, DNA not given. The table lists roughly 10,000 distinct CDR3 sequences. The receptor was isolated from a human donor in good health. The sample was CD8+ T cells from PBMCs.

CDR3 region: CSVLGQGAADTQYF. The rearrangement links TRBV29-1 to TRBJ2-3; as DNA is missing, the TRBD1 call by TCRdb cannot be tested. The CDR3 has 14 residues. Looked up from germline, CDR1 is SQVTM and CDR2 is ANQGSEA.